The 2 T cell receptor beta chains reported below all come from one sample, sequenced in a study of esophageal squamous cell carcinoma under preoperative chemotherapy. Time point of the sample: before preoperative PTX-NDP chemotherapy. One entry per CDR3 protein results from TCRdb running MiXCR on the PCR reads. The sample holds around 14,000 distinct CDR3 sequences, 60% seen once. Specimen collection occurred from a patient given preoperative chemotherapy. These receptor sequences come from a human donor with esophageal squamous cell carcinoma. The donor label of this sample is uncertain.

This sequence joins TRBV6-5 and TRBJ2-2, with 11 bases fitting TRBD2. Germline V gene lookup returns CDR1 MNHEY and CDR2 SVGAGI. The CDR3 length is 16 residues. After removal of 2 bases from V and 1 base from J, the junction contained 0 bases not matched to a gene. The CDR3 DNA reads TGTGCCAGCAGTTACGGACTAGCGGGGAACACCGGGGAGCTGTTTTTT. The encoded protein is CASSYGLAGNTGELFF.

The rearrangement joins TRBV6-1 to TRBJ2-6; 9 bases fit TRBD2. The closer fit of TRBJ2-5 to the DNA end suggests the J call may be wrong. The length of the CDR3 is 15 residues. The germline gives CDR1 MNHNS, CDR2 SASEGT. The CDR3: CACGGGDPGANDQYF. CDR3 bases: TGTGCCTGCGGGGGGGGGGACCCTGGGGCCAACGACCAGTACTTC.